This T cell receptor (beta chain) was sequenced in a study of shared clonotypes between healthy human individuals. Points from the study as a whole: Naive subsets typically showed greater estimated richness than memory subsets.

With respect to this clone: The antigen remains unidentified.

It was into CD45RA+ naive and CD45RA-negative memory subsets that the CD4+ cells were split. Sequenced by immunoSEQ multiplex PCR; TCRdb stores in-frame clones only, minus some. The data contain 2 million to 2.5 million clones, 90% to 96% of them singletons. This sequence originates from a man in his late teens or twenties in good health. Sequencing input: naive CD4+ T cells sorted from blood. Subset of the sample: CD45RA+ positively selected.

The CDR3 region is CASSLEGFLNEKLFF. For the CDR3, the DNA is TGCGCCAGCAGCTTGGAGGGCTTCCTTAATGAAAAACTGTTTTTT. This rearrangement joins TRBV5-1 to TRBJ1-4; D remains ambiguous. The V gene lost 0 bases and the J gene lost 4 bases, with 10 bases spanning the gap. Germline assignment: CDR1 SGHRS and CDR2 YFSETQ. The CDR3 loop spans 15 amino acids.